The rows below give T cell receptor beta chains drawn from one sample of a study of blood T cell repertoires in COVID-19. Clones were read by immunoSEQ multiplex PCR, and TCRdb kept only the in-frame ones, dropping some. The table includes fewer than 120,000 clones, 88% detected once. The sample taken for sequencing was peripheral blood. The receptors derive from a woman aged 50 to 60 with acute or convalescent COVID-19. The CDR3 runs from the conserved cysteine through the conserved F or W. The D gene is left open where the match is weak. Not all rows give a size; the values are once, few, many and, for expanded clones, a class.

abundance,j_gene,v_gene,len,d_gene,CDR3aa,CDR3nt
.,TRBJ2-5,TRBV2,16,TRBD2,CASRDGTSGTQETQYF,TGTGCCAGCAGGGACGGGACTAGCGGAACTCAAGAGACCCAGTACTTC
.,TRBJ2-5,TRBV2,14,.,CASRARGGQETQYF,TGTGCCAGCAGGGCAAGGGGGGGACAAGAGACCCAGTACTTC
.,TRBJ1-2,TRBV2,13,.,CASSEGRNYGYTF,TGTGCCAGCAGTGAAGGGCGGAACTATGGCTACACCTTC
once,TRBJ1-1,TRBV6-5,14,.,CASSRSIENTEAFF,TGTGCCAGCAGCCGCTCTATAGAGAACACTGAAGCTTTCTTT
.,TRBJ2-1,TRBV5-5,15,TRBD2,CASSLELAGEDEQFF,TGTGCCAGCAGCTTGGAACTAGCGGGAGAAGATGAGCAGTTCTTC
.,TRBJ2-7,TRBV14,13,TRBD2,CASARTSGSEQYF,TGTGCCAGCGCCCGGACTAGCGGGAGCGAGCAGTACTTC
.,TRBJ1-1,TRBV28,13,TRBD1,CASSLEGATEAFF,TGTGCCAGCAGTTTGGAGGGGGCAACTGAAGCTTTCTTT
once,TRBJ1-1,TRBV6-5,14,.,CASSRHRVQTEAFF,TGTGCCAGCAGCCGCCACAGGGTACAAACTGAAGCTTTCTTT
.,TRBJ1-2,TRBV2,13,.,CASSSIQGTGYTF,TGTGCCAGCAGCTCGATACAGGGTACTGGCTACACCTTC
.,TRBJ1-1,TRBV5-1,15,.,CASSLAPNMNTEAFF,TGCGCCAGCAGCTTGGCCCCTAATATGAACACTGAAGCTTTCTTT
.,TRBJ2-2,TRBV5-1,14,.,CASSSGQPTGELFF,TGCGCCAGCAGCTCCGGACAGCCTACCGGGGAGCTGTTTTTT
.,TRBJ1-5,TRBV19,15,TRBD1,CASSPPGTGERAQHF,TGTGCCAGTAGTCCACCAGGGACAGGGGAGCGGGCCCAGCATTTT
.,TRBJ2-7,TRBV2,16,TRBD2,CASSEAGTSGTYEQYF,TGTGCCAGCAGTGAAGCCGGGACTAGCGGGACTTACGAGCAGTACTTC
.,TRBJ1-1,TRBV4-1,16,.,CASSQDLRRENTEAFF,TGCGCCAGCAGCCAAGACCTTCGCCGGGAGAACACTGAAGCTTTCTTT
.,TRBJ2-1,TRBV24-1,13,TRBD1,CATSFGQVNEQFF,TGTGCCACCAGTTTTGGACAGGTCAATGAGCAGTTCTTC
.,TRBJ2-3,TRBV5-1,12,.,CATAGSGDTQYF,TGCGCCACCGCGGGGTCCGGGGATACGCAGTATTTT
once,TRBJ1-1,TRBV15,14,.,CATSRERRQTEAFF,TGTGCCACCAGCAGAGAACGCAGACAGACTGAAGCTTTCTTT
.,TRBJ2-7,TRBV11-3,15,TRBD2,CASSLGTSATYEQYF,TGTGCCAGCAGCTTAGGGACTAGCGCCACCTACGAGCAGTACTTC
.,TRBJ2-1,TRBV7-7,15,TRBD2,CASSLNSGRGNEQFF,TGTGCCAGCAGCTTAAACAGCGGGAGAGGCAATGAGCAGTTCTTC
.,TRBJ2-7,TRBV19,15,TRBD1,CASSNRDRLSYEQYF,TGTGCCAGTAGCAACCGGGACAGGCTATCCTACGAGCAGTACTTC
.,TRBJ1-2,TRBV11-2,13,TRBD1,CASSPTGAEGYTF,TGTGCCAGCAGCCCTACAGGGGCGGAGGGCTACACCTTC
.,TRBJ1-2,TRBV2,14,.,CASSPGAGEYGYTF,TGTGCCAGCAGCCCGGGGGCGGGGGAGTATGGCTACACCTTC
.,TRBJ1-5,TRBV28,13,TRBD1,CASRLTGDQPQHF,TGTGCCAGCAGACTTACAGGGGATCAGCCCCAGCATTTT
once,TRBJ2-7,TRBV18,18,TRBD2,CASSPAGLAGAASYEQYF,TGTGCCAGCTCACCAGCGGGACTAGCGGGAGCTGCCTCCTACGAGCAGTACTTC
.,TRBJ1-5,TRBV28,16,TRBD1,CASSPLQDRVGQPQHF,TGTGCCAGCAGTCCCCTCCAGGACAGGGTCGGGCAGCCCCAGCATTTT
.,TRBJ1-5,TRBV5-1,14,TRBD1,CASSPRQGGQPQHF,TGCGCCAGCAGCCCGAGACAGGGGGGGCAGCCCCAGCATTTT
.,TRBJ2-1,TRBV28,18,TRBD2,CASSFGVAGAAFYNEQFF,TGTGCCAGCAGTTTTGGTGTAGCGGGAGCCGCCTTTTACAATGAGCAGTTCTTC
.,TRBJ2-1,TRBV6-4,17,TRBD2,CASSVLAGTSGYNEQFF,TGTGCCAGCAGTGTCCTCGCCGGGACTAGCGGCTACAATGAGCAGTTCTTC
.,TRBJ2-1,TRBV24-1,17,TRBD2,CATSDILGGSSYNEQFF,TGTGCCACCAGTGACATCCTAGGCGGGAGCTCCTACAATGAGCAGTTCTTC
.,TRBJ2-7,TRBV11-2,15,TRBD1,CASSSYRDRGPEQYF,TGTGCCAGCAGCTCCTATAGGGACAGGGGGCCCGAGCAGTACTTC
.,TRBJ2-1,TRBV18,16,.,CASSPGAGPPSNEQFF,TGTGCCAGCTCACCGGGGGCTGGACCGCCATCCAATGAGCAGTTCTTC
.,TRBJ2-7,TRBV28,15,.,CASSFRSVSGYEQYF,TGTGCCAGCAGTTTCCGAAGTGTGTCAGGCTACGAGCAGTACTTC
.,TRBJ1-2,TRBV5-1,17,TRBD1,CASSSTILGQENYGYTF,TGCGCCAGCAGCTCGACCATCCTGGGACAGGAGAACTATGGCTACACCTTC
once,TRBJ2-1,TRBV3-1/TRBV3-2,19,TRBD2,CASSRSGPLLAGVTYEQFF,TGTGCCAGCAGCCGCTCCGGGCCCCTACTAGCGGGAGTTACTTATGAGCAGTTCTTC
.,TRBJ1-3,TRBV5-8,16,.,CASSTGTSSSGNTIYF,TGTGCCAGCAGCACCGGGACATCGAGCTCTGGAAACACCATATATTTT
.,TRBJ2-1,TRBV14,16,TRBD1,CASRQTSGQGRNEQFF,TGTGCCAGCAGGCAGACGTCGGGACAGGGTCGGAATGAGCAGTTCTTC
.,TRBJ2-7,TRBV20-1,11,.,CSAPGAYEQYF,TGCAGTGCCCCGGGGGCCTACGAGCAGTACTTC
.,TRBJ2-5,TRBV2,15,TRBD2,CASSGEGLAQETQYF,TGTGCCAGCAGTGGCGAAGGACTAGCACAAGAGACCCAGTACTTC
few,TRBJ2-7,TRBV10-3,18,TRBD2,CAISELGTSGTLSYEQYF,TGTGCCATCAGTGAGCTAGGGACTAGCGGGACTCTCTCCTACGAGCAGTACTTC
once,TRBJ2-7,TRBV2,14,TRBD1,CASRQTGSSYEQYF,TGTGCCAGCAGGCAGACAGGGAGCTCCTACGAGCAGTACTTC
once,TRBJ2-2,TRBV5-6,16,.,CASSPEGFANTGELFF,TGTGCCAGCAGCCCGGAGGGGTTCGCGAACACCGGGGAGCTGTTTTTT